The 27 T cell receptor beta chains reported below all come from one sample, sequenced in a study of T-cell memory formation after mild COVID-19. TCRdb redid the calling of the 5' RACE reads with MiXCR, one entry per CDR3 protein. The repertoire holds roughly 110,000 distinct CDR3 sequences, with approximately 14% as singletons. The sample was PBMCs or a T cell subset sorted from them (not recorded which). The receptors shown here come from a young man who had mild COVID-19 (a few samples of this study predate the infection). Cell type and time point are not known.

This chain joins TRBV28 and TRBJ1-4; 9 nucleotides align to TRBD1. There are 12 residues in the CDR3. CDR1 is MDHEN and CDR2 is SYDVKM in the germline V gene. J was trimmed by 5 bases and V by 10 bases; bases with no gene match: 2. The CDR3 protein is CATQGANEKLFF. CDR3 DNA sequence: TGTGCCACACAGGGGGCGAATGAAAAACTGTTTTTT.

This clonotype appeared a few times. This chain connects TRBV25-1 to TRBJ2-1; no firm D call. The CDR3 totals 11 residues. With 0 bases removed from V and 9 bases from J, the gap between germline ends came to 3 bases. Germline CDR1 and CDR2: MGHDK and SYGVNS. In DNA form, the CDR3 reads TGTGCCAGCAGTGAATATCTTGAGCAGTTCTTC. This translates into CASSEYLEQFF.

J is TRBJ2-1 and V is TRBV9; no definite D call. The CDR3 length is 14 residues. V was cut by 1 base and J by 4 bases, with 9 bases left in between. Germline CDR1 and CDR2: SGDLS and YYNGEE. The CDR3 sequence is CASSVTDSYNEQFF. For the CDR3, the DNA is TGTGCCAGCAGCGTAACAGACTCTTACAATGAGCAGTTCTTC.

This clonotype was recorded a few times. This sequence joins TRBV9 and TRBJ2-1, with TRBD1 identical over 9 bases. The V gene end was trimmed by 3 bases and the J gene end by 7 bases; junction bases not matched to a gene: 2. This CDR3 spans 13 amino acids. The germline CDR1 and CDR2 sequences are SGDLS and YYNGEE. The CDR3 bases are TGTGCCAGCAGCGAGGGGACAGGGAATGAGCAGTTCTTC. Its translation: CASSEGTGNEQFF.

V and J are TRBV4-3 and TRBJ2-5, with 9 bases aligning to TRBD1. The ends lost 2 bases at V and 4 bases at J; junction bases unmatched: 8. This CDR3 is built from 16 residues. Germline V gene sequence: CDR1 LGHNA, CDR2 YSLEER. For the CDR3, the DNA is TGCGCCAGCAGCCAATACAGGGGGCCGACTTTAGAGACCCAGTACTTC. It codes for CASSQYRGPTLETQYF.

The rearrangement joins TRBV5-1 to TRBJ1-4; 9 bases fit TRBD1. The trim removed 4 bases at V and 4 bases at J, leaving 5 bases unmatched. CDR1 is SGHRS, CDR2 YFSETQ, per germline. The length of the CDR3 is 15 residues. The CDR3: CASSPTTGGNEKLFF. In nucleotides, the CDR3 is TGCGCCAGCAGCCCGACGACAGGGGGTAATGAAAAACTGTTTTTT.

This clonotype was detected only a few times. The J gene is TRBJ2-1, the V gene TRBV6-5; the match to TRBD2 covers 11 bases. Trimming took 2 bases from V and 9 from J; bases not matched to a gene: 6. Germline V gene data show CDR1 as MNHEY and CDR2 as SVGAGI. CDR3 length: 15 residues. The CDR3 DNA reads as TGTGCCAGCAGTTACGGGACTAGCGGATTAAGTGAGCAGTTCTTC. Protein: CASSYGTSGLSEQFF.

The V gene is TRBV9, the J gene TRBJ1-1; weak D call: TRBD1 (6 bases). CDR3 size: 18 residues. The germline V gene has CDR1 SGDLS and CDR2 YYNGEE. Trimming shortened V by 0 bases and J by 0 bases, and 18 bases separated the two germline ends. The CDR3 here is CASSVVSGGRGLNTEAFF. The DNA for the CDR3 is TGTGCCAGCAGCGTAGTATCCGGTGGCAGGGGATTGAACACTGAAGCTTTCTTT.

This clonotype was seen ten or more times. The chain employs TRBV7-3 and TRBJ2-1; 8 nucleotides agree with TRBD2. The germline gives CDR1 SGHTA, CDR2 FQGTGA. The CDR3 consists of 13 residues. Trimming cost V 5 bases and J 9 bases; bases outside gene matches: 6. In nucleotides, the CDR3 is TGTGCCAGCAGCCCCGGGACTAGGAGTGAGCAGTTCTTC. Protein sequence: CASSPGTRSEQFF.

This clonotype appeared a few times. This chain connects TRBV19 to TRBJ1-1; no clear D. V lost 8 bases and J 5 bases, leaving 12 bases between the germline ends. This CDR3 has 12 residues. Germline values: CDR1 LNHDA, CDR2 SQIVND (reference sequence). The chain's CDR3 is CASGSRRTEAFF. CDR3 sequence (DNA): TGTGCCAGTGGGTCTCGGCGAACTGAAGCTTTCTTT.

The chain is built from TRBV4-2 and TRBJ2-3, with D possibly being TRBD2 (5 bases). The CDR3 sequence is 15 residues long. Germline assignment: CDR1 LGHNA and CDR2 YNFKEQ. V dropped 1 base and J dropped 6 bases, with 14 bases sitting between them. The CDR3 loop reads CASSQGSGLFDTQYF. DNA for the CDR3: TGTGCCAGCAGCCAAGGGAGCGGTTTGTTCGATACGCAGTATTTT.

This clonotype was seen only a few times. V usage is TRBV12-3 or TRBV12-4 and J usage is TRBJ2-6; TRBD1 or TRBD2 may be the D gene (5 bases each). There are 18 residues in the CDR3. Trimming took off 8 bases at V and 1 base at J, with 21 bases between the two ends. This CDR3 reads CASPSVTRGFSGANVLTF. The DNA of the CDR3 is TGTGCCAGCCCATCGGTTACGAGGGGCTTTTCTGGGGCCAACGTCCTGACTTTC.

The CDR3 coding sequence is TGTGCCAGCAGCGGACAGCGAGACGGGTATGGCTACACCTTC. Translated: CASSGQRDGYGYTF. The chain links TRBV28 to TRBJ1-2; tentative D call: TRBD1 (6 bases). CDR1 and CDR2 from the germline V gene are MDHEN and SYDVKM. The V end was cut by 6 bases, the J end by 5 bases, with 16 bases between. CDR3 length equals 14 residues.

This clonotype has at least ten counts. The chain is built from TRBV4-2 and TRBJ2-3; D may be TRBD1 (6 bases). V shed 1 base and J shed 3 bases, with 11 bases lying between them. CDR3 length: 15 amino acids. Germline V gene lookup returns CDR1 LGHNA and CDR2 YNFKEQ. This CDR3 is CASSQGAQGTDTQYF. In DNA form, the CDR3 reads TGTGCCAGCAGCCAAGGGGCCCAGGGGACAGATACGCAGTATTTT.

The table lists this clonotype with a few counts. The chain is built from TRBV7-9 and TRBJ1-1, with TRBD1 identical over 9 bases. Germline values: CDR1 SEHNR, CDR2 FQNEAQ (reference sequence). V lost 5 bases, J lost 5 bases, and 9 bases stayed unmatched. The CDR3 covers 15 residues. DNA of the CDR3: TGTGCCAGCAGCCCCCTAAAGACAGGGGGGACTGAAGCTTTCTTT. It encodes CASSPLKTGGTEAFF.

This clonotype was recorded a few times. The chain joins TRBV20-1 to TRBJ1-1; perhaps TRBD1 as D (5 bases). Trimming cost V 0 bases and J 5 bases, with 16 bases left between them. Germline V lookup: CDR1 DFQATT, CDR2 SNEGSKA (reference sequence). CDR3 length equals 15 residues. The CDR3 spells CSARDWDYRSTEAFF. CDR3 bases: TGCAGTGCTAGAGACTGGGACTATAGATCGACTGAAGCTTTCTTT.

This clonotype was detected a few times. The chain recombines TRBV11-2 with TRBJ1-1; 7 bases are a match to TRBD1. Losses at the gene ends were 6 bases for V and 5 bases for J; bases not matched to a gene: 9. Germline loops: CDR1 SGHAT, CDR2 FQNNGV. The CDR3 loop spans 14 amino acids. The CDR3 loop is CASSSTGARTEAFF. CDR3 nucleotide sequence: TGTGCCAGCAGTTCCACAGGGGCGAGAACTGAAGCTTTCTTT.

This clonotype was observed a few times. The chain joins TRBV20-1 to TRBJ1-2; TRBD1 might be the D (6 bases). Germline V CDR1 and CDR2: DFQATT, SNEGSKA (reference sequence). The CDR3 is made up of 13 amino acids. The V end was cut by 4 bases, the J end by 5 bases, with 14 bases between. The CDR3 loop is CSATHRENYGYTF. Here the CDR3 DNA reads TGCAGTGCTACTCACAGGGAGAATTATGGCTACACCTTC.

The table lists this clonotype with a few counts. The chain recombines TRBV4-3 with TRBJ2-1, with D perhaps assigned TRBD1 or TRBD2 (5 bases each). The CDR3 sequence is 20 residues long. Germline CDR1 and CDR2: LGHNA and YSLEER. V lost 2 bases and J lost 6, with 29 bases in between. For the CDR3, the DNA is TGCGCCAGCAGCCAAAAATTGTGGCAGCGGAATACGGGGCTGATCAATGAGCAGTTCTTC. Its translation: CASSQKLWQRNTGLINEQFF.

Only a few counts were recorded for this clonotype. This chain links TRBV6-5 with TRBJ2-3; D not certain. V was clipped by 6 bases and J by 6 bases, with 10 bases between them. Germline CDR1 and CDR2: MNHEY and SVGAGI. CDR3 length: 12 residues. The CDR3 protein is CASSPEGDTQYF. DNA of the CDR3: TGTGCCAGCAGCCCGGAAGGGGATACGCAGTATTTT.

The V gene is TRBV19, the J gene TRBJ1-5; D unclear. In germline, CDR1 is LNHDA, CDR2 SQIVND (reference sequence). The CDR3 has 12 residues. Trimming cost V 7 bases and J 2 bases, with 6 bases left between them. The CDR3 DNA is TGTGCCAGTACTAGGGGCAATCAGCCCCAGCATTTT. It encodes CASTRGNQPQHF.

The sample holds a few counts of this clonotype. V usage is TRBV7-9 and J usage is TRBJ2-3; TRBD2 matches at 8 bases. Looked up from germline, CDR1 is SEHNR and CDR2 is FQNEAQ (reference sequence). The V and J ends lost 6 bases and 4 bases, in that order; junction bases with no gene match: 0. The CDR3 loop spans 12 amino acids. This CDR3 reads CASRGLADTQYF. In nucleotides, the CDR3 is TGTGCCAGCAGGGGACTAGCAGATACGCAGTATTTT.

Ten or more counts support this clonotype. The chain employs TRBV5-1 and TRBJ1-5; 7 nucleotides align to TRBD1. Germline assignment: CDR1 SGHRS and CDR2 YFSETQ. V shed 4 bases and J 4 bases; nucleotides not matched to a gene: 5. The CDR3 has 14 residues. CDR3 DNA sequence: TGCGCCAGCAGCATCGGGACAGATAATCAGCCCCAGCATTTT. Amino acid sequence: CASSIGTDNQPQHF.

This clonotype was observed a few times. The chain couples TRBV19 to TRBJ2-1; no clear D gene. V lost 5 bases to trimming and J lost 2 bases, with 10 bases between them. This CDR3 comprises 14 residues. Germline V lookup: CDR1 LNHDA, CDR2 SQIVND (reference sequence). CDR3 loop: CASSFGGTYNEQFF. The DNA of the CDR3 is TGTGCCAGTAGTTTTGGCGGAACCTACAATGAGCAGTTCTTC.

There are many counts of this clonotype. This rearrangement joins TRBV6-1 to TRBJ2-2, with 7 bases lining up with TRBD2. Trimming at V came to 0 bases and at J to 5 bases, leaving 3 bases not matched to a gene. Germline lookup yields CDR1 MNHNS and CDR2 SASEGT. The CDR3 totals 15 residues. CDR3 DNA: TGTGCCAGCAGTGAAGCGTACGGGGGGACCGGGGAGCTGTTTTTT. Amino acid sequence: CASSEAYGGTGELFF.

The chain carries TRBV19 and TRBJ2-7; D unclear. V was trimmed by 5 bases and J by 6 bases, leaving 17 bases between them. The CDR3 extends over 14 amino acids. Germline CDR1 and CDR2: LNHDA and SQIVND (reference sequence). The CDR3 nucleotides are TGTGCCAGTAGTCTCTTAATGGGTGGCGGCGAGCAGTACTTC. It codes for CASSLLMGGGEQYF.

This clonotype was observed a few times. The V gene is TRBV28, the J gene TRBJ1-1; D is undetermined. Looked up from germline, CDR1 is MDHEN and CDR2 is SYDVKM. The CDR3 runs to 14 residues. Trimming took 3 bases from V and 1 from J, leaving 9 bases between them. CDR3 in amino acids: CASSLRRWNTEAFF. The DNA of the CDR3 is TGTGCCAGCAGTTTGAGGCGGTGGAACACTGAAGCTTTCTTT.